This T cell receptor (beta chain) derives from a study of blood T cells in healthy people across ages. Study results and caveats: Getting older went along with TCR beta diversity per million T cells dropping roughly linearly. It was the long-lived donors that had more naive CD4+ cells and higher diversity than aged donors.

The CDR3 runs to 14 residues. The germline gives CDR1 SGHVS, CDR2 FQNEAQ. The V end lost 2 bases, the J end lost 8 bases, and 13 bases lay between the germline ends. This clonotype appeared a single time. Its matching antigen is unknown. Alongside a J-beta primer mix, a sample-barcoded 5' primer served in a second PCR lasting about 7 to 12 cycles. TCRdb re-analysed the 5' RACE reads in MiXCR, keeping a single row per CDR3 protein. This table has hundreds of thousands of distinct CDR3 sequences, 53% appearing once. The V call is TRBV7-8, the J call TRBJ2-1; D might be TRBD2 (5 bases). The material sequenced was blood. The source is a man at least 80 years old in good health. The CDR3 region has the DNA TGTGCCAGCAGCTTACGACGGGGATCCGATGAGCAGTTCTTC. Translated: CASSLRRGSDEQFF.